A single sample is the source of the 14 T cell receptor beta chains below, sequenced in a study of cytomegalovirus exposure and HLA in healthy donors. It was with 60 Vbeta and 13 Jbeta primers that the PCR ran. Profiled with immunoSEQ multiplex PCR; TCRdb holds only in-frame clones, not every one. Of about 250,000 clones in the sample, 80% were seen once. Sequencing used PBMCs. The receptors originated from a girl aged 2-9 years in good health and CMV-seronegative.

The chain couples TRBV6-5 to TRBJ2-6; D unresolved. Trimming took 2 bases from V and 6 from J, leaving 14 bases between them. Germline-derived CDR1 and CDR2 are MNHEY and SVGAGI. The CDR3 is made up of 16 amino acids. The CDR3 sequence: CASSYGTPLAANVLTF. In DNA, the CDR3 is TGTGCCAGCAGTTACGGCACGCCGCTCGCGGCCAACGTCCTGACTTTC.

The J gene is TRBJ1-5, the V gene TRBV5-8, with D tentatively TRBD1 (6 bases). The germline CDR1 and CDR2 sequences are SGHTS and YDEGEE. With 4 bases removed from V and 6 bases from J, the gap between germline ends came to 11 bases. The CDR3 has 13 residues. For the CDR3, the DNA is TGTGCCAGCAGCCGAGGGGGGGGTCAGCCCCAGCATTTT. Amino acids: CASSRGGGQPQHF.

This rearrangement joins TRBV27 to TRBJ2-7; 8 nucleotides match TRBD1. V shed 5 bases and J 2 bases; nucleotides not matched to a gene: 5. The germline gives CDR1 MNHEY, CDR2 SMNVEV (reference sequence). The CDR3 is made up of 14 amino acids. The CDR3 here is CASSRTGRTYEQYF. DNA for the CDR3: TGTGCCAGCAGTCGGACAGGGAGAACCTACGAGCAGTACTTC.

This clone has more than one count but fewer than ten. V usage is TRBV11-2 and J usage is TRBJ2-1; 9 nucleotides agree with TRBD2. In germline, CDR1 is SGHAT, CDR2 FQNNGV. The CDR3 loop spans 16 amino acids. V shed 2 bases and J 4 bases; nucleotides not matched to a gene: 6. The DNA of the CDR3 is TGTGCCAGCAGCTTAAGTTCTAGCGGGACTTACAATGAGCAGTTCTTC. Translating gives CASSLSSSGTYNEQFF.

The CDR3 protein is CASSRLAGLNSYEQYF. The DNA of the CDR3 is TGTGCCAGCAGCCGACTAGCGGGGCTGAATTCCTACGAGCAGTACTTC. This rearrangement joins TRBV7-9 to TRBJ2-7, with 11 positions matching TRBD2. V was clipped by 5 bases and J by 1 base; unmatched bases: 7. Germline V CDR1 and CDR2: SEHNR, FQNEAQ (reference sequence). This CDR3 comprises 16 residues. The complete variable domain, with remaining parts taken from reference TRBV7-9 and TRBJ2-7, reads DTGVSQNPRHKITKRGQNVTFRCDPISEHNRLYWYRQTLGQGPEFLTYFQNEAQLEKSRLLSDRFSAERPKGSFSTLEIQRTEQGDSAMYLCASSRLAGLNSYEQYFGPGTRLTVT.

This clone was recorded a few times. At one boundary the junction diverges from the germline segment, which might be a read error. J is TRBJ1-2 and V is TRBV7-9; no firm D call. Germline V gives CDR1 SEHNR, CDR2 FQNEAQ (reference sequence). There are 15 residues in the CDR3. In nucleotides, the CDR3 is TGTTCCAGCAGCTTACGTCTCCTGTCTAACTATGGCTACACCTTC. This gives the protein CSSSLRLLSNYGYTF.

The rearrangement joins TRBV5-6 to TRBJ2-1, with TRBD2 matching over 7 bases. CDR1 and CDR2 from the germline V gene are SGHDT and YYEEEE. This CDR3 has 15 amino acids. The V segment lost 0 bases and the J segment 5 bases; nucleotides outside the gene matches: 5. In nucleotides, the CDR3 is TGTGCCAGCAGCTTGGCACCTAGCGGCCACAATGAGCAGTTCTTC. Residues: CASSLAPSGHNEQFF. The whole variable domain, remainder taken from reference TRBV5-6 and TRBJ2-1, is DAGVTQSPTHLIKTRGQQVTLRCSPKSGHDTVSWYQQALGQGPQFIFQYYEEEERQRGNFPDRFSGHQFPNYSSELNVNALLLGDSALYLCASSLAPSGHNEQFFGPGTRLTVL.

The genes are TRBV27 and TRBJ2-2; unclear D gene. Trimming pared 2 bases from V and 5 bases from J, leaving 3 bases between. The CDR3 is 12 residues long. CDR1 MNHEY and CDR2 SMNVEV come from the germline V gene (reference sequence). CDR3: CASSLITGELFF. The CDR3 DNA is TGTGCCAGCAGTTTAATAACCGGGGAGCTGTTTTTT.

This sequence joins TRBV10-3 and TRBJ1-1, with TRBD1 matching 9 bases. With V trimmed by 4 bases and J by 0 bases, 0 bases remained unmatched. The length of the CDR3 is 14 residues. Germline V CDR1 and CDR2: ENHRY, SYGVKD. CDR3 sequence (DNA): TGTGCCATCAGTGGACAGGGGGTGAACACTGAAGCTTTCTTT. The encoded protein is CAISGQGVNTEAFF.

The rearrangement links TRBV19 to TRBJ2-7, with D perhaps TRBD1 (6 bases). V was pared by 9 bases and J by 2 bases, with 14 bases between. Germline assignment: CDR1 LNHDA and CDR2 SQIVND (reference sequence). The CDR3 spans 13 residues. In DNA form, the CDR3 reads TGTGCCAGAGGTAGAGGGGGTCCCTACGAGCAGTACTTC. It encodes CARGRGGPYEQYF.

The CDR3 region is CASSEVKPGWQGSGELFF. DNA of the CDR3: TGTGCCAGCAGTGAAGTGAAGCCAGGATGGCAGGGCTCCGGGGAGCTGTTTTTT. The chain links TRBV6-1 to TRBJ2-2; D may be TRBD1 (5 bases). Germline lookup yields CDR1 MNHNS and CDR2 SASEGT. V was clipped by 1 base and J by 6 bases, with 21 bases between them. The CDR3 is made up of 18 amino acids.

The rearrangement links TRBV5-1 to TRBJ2-7; D perhaps matches TRBD2 (5 bases). V was trimmed by 5 bases and J by 0 bases, leaving 12 bases between them. The CDR3 spans 14 residues. Per the germline V gene, CDR1 is SGHRS and CDR2 is YFSETQ. This chain's CDR3 is CASRAPGVSYEQYF. For the CDR3, the DNA is TGCGCCAGCAGGGCCCCCGGGGTCTCCTACGAGCAGTACTTC. The complete variable domain, with remaining parts taken from reference TRBV5-1 and TRBJ2-7, reads KAGVTQTPRYLIKTRGQQVTLSCSPISGHRSVSWYQQTPGQGLQFLFEYFSETQRNKGNFPGRFSGRQFSNSRSEMNVSTLELGDSALYLCASRAPGVSYEQYFGPGTRLTVT.

This clone was observed a handful of times. V is TRBV4-1 and J is TRBJ2-7, with TRBD2 identical over 13 bases. CDR3 size: 16 residues. V trimming: 4 bases; J trimming: 1 base; junction bases outside the gene matches: 4. The V gene's germline CDR1 is MGHRA and CDR2 YSYEKL. This CDR3 reads CASSRQTSGGSYEQYF. The DNA of the CDR3 is TGCGCCAGCAGCCGGCAGACTAGCGGGGGGTCCTACGAGCAGTACTTC.

V gene TRBV5-4 combines with J gene TRBJ2-1, with D perhaps matching TRBD1 (6 bases). Germline loops: CDR1 SGHNT, CDR2 YYREEE (reference sequence). Trimming stripped 4 bases from V and 1 base from J, with 12 bases between. This CDR3 has 15 residues. Here the CDR3 DNA reads TGTGCCAGCAGCAGAAAGGGGACATCCTACAATGAGCAGTTCTTC. This translates into CASSRKGTSYNEQFF.